These T cell receptor beta chains were read from a single sample in a study of a mutant IDH1 vaccine in newly diagnosed glioma. The protocol was immunoSEQ multiplex PCR, while the TCRdb copy is restricted to in-frame clones and leaves out a portion. The table shows about 36,000 clones, with around 80% occurring only once. This specimen consisted of PBMCs, obtained from a glioma patient treated with radiotherapy, temozolomide or both. The receptors here all came from a man aged 40-49 years with glioma. Some clones in this sample may be carry-over from other donors' samples. CDR3s leave out the opening cysteine and the closing phenylalanine or tryptophan. A D gene is named only where the DNA matches it firmly.

cdr3_aa: ASSAGAGGNTIY
j_call: TRBJ1-3
d_call: NA
v_call: TRBV5-1

cdr3_aa: ASISNTGPEQY
j_call: TRBJ2-7
d_call: NA
v_call: TRBV27

cdr3_aa: ATGGDFFEQY
j_call: TRBJ2-7
d_call: NA
v_call: TRBV2

cdr3_aa: ASSSPPGRGSYEQY
j_call: TRBJ2-7
d_call: TRBD2
v_call: TRBV5-4

cdr3_aa: ASSSSTAYEQY
j_call: TRBJ2-7
d_call: NA
v_call: TRBV11-2

cdr3_aa: ASSGGGWRTDTQY
j_call: TRBJ2-3
d_call: NA
v_call: TRBV6-1

cdr3_aa: ASSLNSGGVQETQY
j_call: TRBJ2-5
d_call: TRBD2
v_call: TRBV5-1

cdr3_aa: ASSNGQTGQETQY
j_call: TRBJ2-5
d_call: NA
v_call: TRBV5-1

cdr3_aa: ASSLGGGLTDTQY
j_call: TRBJ2-3
d_call: NA
v_call: TRBV5-1

cdr3_aa: ASRSPGTNQPQH
j_call: TRBJ1-5
d_call: NA
v_call: TRBV18

cdr3_aa: ASIGTGGPTGELF
j_call: TRBJ2-2
d_call: TRBD1
v_call: TRBV6-6

cdr3_aa: ASSLTTGNTEAF
j_call: TRBJ1-1
d_call: NA
v_call: TRBV5-4

cdr3_aa: AWSVQGLETQY
j_call: TRBJ2-5
d_call: NA
v_call: TRBV30

cdr3_aa: SAPQQETQY
j_call: TRBJ2-5
d_call: NA
v_call: TRBV20-1

cdr3_aa: ASSVDSVSGHDTEAF
j_call: TRBJ1-1
d_call: NA
v_call: TRBV9

cdr3_aa: ASQGGTEAF
j_call: TRBJ1-1
d_call: TRBD1
v_call: TRBV10-1

cdr3_aa: ASSVERGTPWGYGYT
j_call: TRBJ1-2
d_call: NA
v_call: TRBV9

cdr3_aa: ASSLRLNTEAF
j_call: TRBJ1-1
d_call: NA
v_call: TRBV7-9

cdr3_aa: ASSTDRGGNSPLH
j_call: TRBJ1-6
d_call: TRBD1
v_call: TRBV19

cdr3_aa: AIRAGVLSGANVLT
j_call: TRBJ2-6
d_call: NA
v_call: TRBV7-9

cdr3_aa: ASSQQGSEKLF
j_call: TRBJ1-4
d_call: NA
v_call: TRBV4-3

cdr3_aa: ASGLWTITEAF
j_call: TRBJ1-1
d_call: NA
v_call: TRBV12-5

cdr3_aa: ASGPQGKRGDQETQY
j_call: TRBJ2-5
d_call: TRBD2
v_call: TRBV12-5

cdr3_aa: ASSLKSSNQPQH
j_call: TRBJ1-5
d_call: NA
v_call: TRBV7-2

cdr3_aa: ASSQQTHTDTQY
j_call: TRBJ2-3
d_call: NA
v_call: TRBV6-1

cdr3_aa: SVRPQETQY
j_call: TRBJ2-5
d_call: NA
v_call: TRBV29-1

cdr3_aa: SAGGYNEQF
j_call: TRBJ2-1
d_call: TRBD2
v_call: TRBV29-1

cdr3_aa: ASRDDRPYGYT
j_call: TRBJ1-2
d_call: NA
v_call: TRBV2

cdr3_aa: ASSFPGKGNLGHGYT
j_call: TRBJ1-2
d_call: NA
v_call: TRBV7-2

cdr3_aa: ASSPGTGGGETQY
j_call: TRBJ2-5
d_call: TRBD1
v_call: TRBV9

cdr3_aa: ASSPRGGEAF
j_call: TRBJ1-1
d_call: NA
v_call: TRBV18

cdr3_aa: AISPAGQGNEKLF
j_call: TRBJ1-4
d_call: TRBD1
v_call: TRBV10-3

cdr3_aa: ASSPGQGARSYGYT
j_call: TRBJ1-2
d_call: TRBD1
v_call: TRBV6-6

cdr3_aa: ASSFIFGTANTGELF
j_call: TRBJ2-2
d_call: TRBD1
v_call: TRBV7-8

cdr3_aa: ASSLGGRPSETQY
j_call: TRBJ2-5
d_call: NA
v_call: TRBV5-1

cdr3_aa: ASSVQGTNYGYT
j_call: TRBJ1-2
d_call: NA
v_call: TRBV9

cdr3_aa: ASSLWDRVRDEQY
j_call: TRBJ2-7
d_call: TRBD1
v_call: TRBV5-6

cdr3_aa: ASSPPSQGYNSPLH
j_call: TRBJ1-6
d_call: NA
v_call: TRBV18

cdr3_aa: ASSYETGGYEQY
j_call: TRBJ2-7
d_call: TRBD1
v_call: TRBV6-6

cdr3_aa: ASTWGTRNTEAF
j_call: TRBJ1-1
d_call: NA
v_call: TRBV7-9

cdr3_aa: ASSSNGARTGYGYT
j_call: TRBJ1-2
d_call: NA
v_call: TRBV18

cdr3_aa: ASSQDAAGSNTGELF
j_call: TRBJ2-2
d_call: NA
v_call: TRBV4-3

cdr3_aa: ASTDREYEQY
j_call: TRBJ2-7
d_call: NA
v_call: TRBV21-1

cdr3_aa: ASSFAGVTGNTIY
j_call: TRBJ1-3
d_call: NA
v_call: TRBV6-6

cdr3_aa: ASSNRVNQPQH
j_call: TRBJ1-5
d_call: NA
v_call: TRBV19

cdr3_aa: ASSEGLLSGNTIY
j_call: TRBJ1-3
d_call: NA
v_call: TRBV6-1

cdr3_aa: ASSYSSGGAYEQY
j_call: TRBJ2-7
d_call: TRBD2
v_call: TRBV6-6

cdr3_aa: AWNPGTGELF
j_call: TRBJ2-2
d_call: NA
v_call: TRBV30

cdr3_aa: ALRGTGATEAF
j_call: TRBJ1-1
d_call: TRBD1
v_call: TRBV19

cdr3_aa: ASSYSGNQETQY
j_call: TRBJ2-5
d_call: NA
v_call: TRBV6-5

cdr3_aa: ASSLGRGGKNEQY
j_call: TRBJ2-7
d_call: TRBD2
v_call: TRBV5-4

cdr3_aa: ASSLVLMEGTAIGYT
j_call: TRBJ1-2
d_call: NA
v_call: TRBV7-2

cdr3_aa: ASSFRDRDSPLH
j_call: TRBJ1-6
d_call: TRBD1
v_call: TRBV5-8

cdr3_aa: ASSVGSGSQPQH
j_call: TRBJ1-5
d_call: NA
v_call: TRBV9

cdr3_aa: ASSRLAGVSNEQF
j_call: TRBJ2-1
d_call: TRBD2
v_call: TRBV14

cdr3_aa: ASSLELADTQY
j_call: TRBJ2-3
d_call: NA
v_call: TRBV5-1